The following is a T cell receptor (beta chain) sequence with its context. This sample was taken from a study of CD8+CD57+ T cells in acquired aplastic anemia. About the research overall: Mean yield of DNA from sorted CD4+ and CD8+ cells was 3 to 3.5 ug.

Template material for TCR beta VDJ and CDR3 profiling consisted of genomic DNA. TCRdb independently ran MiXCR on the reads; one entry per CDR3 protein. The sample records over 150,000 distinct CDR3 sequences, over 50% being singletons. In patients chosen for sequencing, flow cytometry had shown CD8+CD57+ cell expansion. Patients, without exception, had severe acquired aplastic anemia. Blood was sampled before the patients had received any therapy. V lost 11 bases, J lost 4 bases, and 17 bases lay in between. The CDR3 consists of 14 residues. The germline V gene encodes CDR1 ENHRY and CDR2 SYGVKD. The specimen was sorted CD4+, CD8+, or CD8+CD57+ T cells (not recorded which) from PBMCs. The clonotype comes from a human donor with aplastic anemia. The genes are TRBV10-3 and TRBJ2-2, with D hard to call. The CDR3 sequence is CALQPDSITGELFF. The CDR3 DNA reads TGTGCCCTCCAACCTGACTCGATCACCGGGGAGCTGTTTTTT.